This T cell receptor beta chain was found in a study of T cell repertoires in cytomegalovirus infection. This clonotype was recorded many times. The junction departs from germline at one end; a sequencing error may be responsible. This CDR3 is 16 amino acids long. From germline, CDR1 is SSHAT and CDR2 FNYEAQ (reference sequence). TCRdb processed the reads anew with MiXCR; each CDR3 protein has one entry. The table lists approximately 500,000 distinct CDR3 sequences, 11% of them singletons. This sequence joins TRBV7-7 and TRBJ2-2; D uncertain. The origin of this receptor is a human donor in good health (CMV status not recorded). Some clones in this sample may be carry-over from other donors' samples. The source material was PBMCs. This CDR3 is CASSSTGPSPAGELFF. The CDR3 coding sequence is TGTGCTAGCAGCTCGACCGGGCCGAGCCCGGCCGGGGAGCTGTTTTTT.